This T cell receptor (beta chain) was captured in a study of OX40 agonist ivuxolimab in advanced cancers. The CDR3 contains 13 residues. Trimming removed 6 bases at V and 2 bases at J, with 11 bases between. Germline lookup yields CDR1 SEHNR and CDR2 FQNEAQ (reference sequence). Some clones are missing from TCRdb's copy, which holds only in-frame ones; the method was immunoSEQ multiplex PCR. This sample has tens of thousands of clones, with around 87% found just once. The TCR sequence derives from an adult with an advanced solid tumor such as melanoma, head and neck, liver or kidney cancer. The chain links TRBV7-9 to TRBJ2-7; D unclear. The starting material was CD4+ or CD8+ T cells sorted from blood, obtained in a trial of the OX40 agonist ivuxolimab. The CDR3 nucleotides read TGTGCCAGCAGGTCGACCCTAACCTACGAGCAGTACTTC. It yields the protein CASRSTLTYEQYF. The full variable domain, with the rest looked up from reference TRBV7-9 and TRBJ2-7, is DTGVSQNPRHKITKRGQNVTFRCDPISEHNRLYWYRQTLGQGPEFLTYFQNEAQLEKSRLLSDRFSAERPKGSFSTLEIQRTEQGDSAMYLCASRSTLTYEQYFGPGTRLTVT.